The 30 T cell receptor beta chains presented below share a single source sample, sequenced in a study of identical twins. TCRdb processed the 5' RACE reads anew with MiXCR; each CDR3 protein has one entry. Of approximately 530,000 distinct CDR3 sequences detected, about 22% appear once; the ten largest clones hold around 0.5%. These data were also reused for a study on yellow fever vaccine responses in identical twins.

Sample: CD4+ T cells sorted from blood. These receptors were collected from a woman between 18 and 29 years old in good health.

This clonotype appeared a few times. This chain uses TRBV27 with TRBJ2-7, with TRBD1 identical over 7 bases. V lost 5 bases, J lost 5 bases, and 6 bases stayed unmatched. This CDR3 is built from 13 residues. Germline V gene lookup returns CDR1 MNHEY and CDR2 SMNVEV (reference sequence). CDR3 sequence: CASSGKQGNEQYF. CDR3 in DNA: TGTGCCAGCAGTGGCAAACAGGGGAACGAGCAGTACTTC.

In this sample, this clonotype turned up a few times. The V gene is TRBV28, the J gene TRBJ2-3; TRBD2 agrees at 7 bases. CDR3 length equals 15 residues. Losses at the gene ends were 7 bases for V and 1 base for J; bases not matched to a gene: 8. The V gene's germline CDR1 is MDHEN and CDR2 SYDVKM. CDR3 DNA sequence: TGTGCCAGCAAGGCGAGCGGGGCGCGCACAGATACGCAGTATTTT. Its protein product is CASKASGARTDTQYF.

This clonotype was seen more than once but under ten times. As DNA, the CDR3 is TGTGCCAGCAGTGATATTGGGCGCACAGATACGCAGTATTTT. This sequence encodes CASSDIGRTDTQYF. The chain joins TRBV6-1 to TRBJ2-3; D call uncertain. The CDR3 length is 14 residues. Trimming stripped 3 bases from V and 1 base from J, with 8 bases between. Germline V lookup: CDR1 MNHNS, CDR2 SASEGT.

This clonotype turned up a few times. This chain uses TRBV7-3 with TRBJ2-1; either TRBD1 or TRBD2 may supply D (6 bases each). Deletions cut 4 bases from V and 8 bases from J, with 9 bases between. The CDR3 runs 12 residues. CDR1 and CDR2 (germline): SGHTA, FQGTGA. The CDR3 DNA is TGTGCCAGCAGCTACAGGGAGGATGAGCAGTTCTTC. Protein sequence: CASSYREDEQFF.

This clonotype was counted between two and nine times. The chain combines TRBV5-1 with TRBJ2-1; the match to TRBD2 covers 7 bases. V was clipped by 4 bases and J by 12 bases; unmatched bases: 7. Germline CDR1 is SGHRS and CDR2 is YFSETQ. The length of the CDR3 is 12 residues. The CDR3 region has the DNA TGCGCCAGCAGCGGCGAGCGGGAAAGGCAGTTCTTC. Translated, it gives CASSGERERQFF.

This clonotype was observed a few times. V and J are TRBV29-1 and TRBJ1-2; no clear D gene. The CDR3 extends over 12 amino acids. Germline lookup yields CDR1 SQVTM and CDR2 ANQGSEA. V lost 2 bases and J lost 1, with 5 bases in between. CDR3 DNA sequence: TGCAGCGTTGAATCATTTAACTATGGCTACACCTTC. Its translation is CSVESFNYGYTF.

The genes are TRBV12-3 or TRBV12-4 and TRBJ2-2; 8 nucleotides line up with TRBD1. The trim removed 5 bases at V and 6 bases at J, leaving 11 bases unmatched. The CDR3 has 16 amino acids. CDR3 sequence reads: CASSPNRQGIAGELFF. CDR3 in DNA: TGTGCCAGCAGTCCCAATAGACAGGGGATCGCCGGGGAGCTGTTTTTT.

This clonotype was counted between two and nine times. The V and J genes are TRBV12-3 or TRBV12-4 and TRBJ2-7; perhaps TRBD2 as D (6 bases). V dropped 3 bases and J dropped 2 bases, with 14 bases sitting between them. The CDR3 consists of 15 residues. Written as DNA, the CDR3 is TGTGCCAGCAGTTTTAGACGGGAGCCCACCTACGAGCAGTACTTC. Translated, it gives CASSFRREPTYEQYF.

The chain uses TRBV10-2 and TRBJ2-5; a possible D gene is TRBD1 (6 bases). Germline values: CDR1 WSHSY, CDR2 SAAADI. This CDR3 is 13 amino acids long. The V and J ends lost 4 bases and 4 bases respectively, with 10 bases between them. The CDR3 nucleotides are TGCGCCAGCAGTGGGACAGACCGAGAGACCCAGTACTTC. The encoded protein is CASSGTDRETQYF.

The chain uses TRBV10-2 and TRBJ2-7; TRBD2 aligns across 12 bases. Trimming at V came to 3 bases and at J to 3 bases, leaving 3 bases not matched to a gene. Germline V gene sequence: CDR1 WSHSY, CDR2 SAAADI. The CDR3 has 15 residues. CDR3 nucleotides: TGCGCCAGCAGTGAACCGACTAGCGGGAGCTACGAGCAGTACTTC. It encodes CASSEPTSGSYEQYF.

V is TRBV10-3 and J is TRBJ2-7; 8 bases line up with TRBD2. V was pared by 0 bases and J by 9 bases, with 7 bases of the junction left unmatched. CDR1 and CDR2 (germline): ENHRY, SYGVKD. This CDR3 is built from 14 residues. The CDR3: CAISESVAGSAQYV. CDR3 nucleotides: TGTGCCATCAGTGAGTCGGTAGCGGGGTCCGCGCAGTACGTC.

This clonotype has just a few counts. The rearrangement links TRBV5-1 to TRBJ2-7, with 7 positions matching TRBD1. V shed 4 bases, J shed 3 bases, and the junction held 7 bases outside the gene matches. Germline V gene lookup returns CDR1 SGHRS and CDR2 YFSETQ. The CDR3 spans 14 residues. The CDR3 DNA reads TGCGCCAGCAGCCCAGGACAGGCTGGCTACGAGCAGTACGTC. Its protein product is CASSPGQAGYEQYV.

This clonotype was picked up a small number of times. The chain uses TRBV4-2 and TRBJ2-7; 9 positions agree with TRBD2. CDR3 size: 16 residues. J was trimmed by 3 bases and V by 0 bases; bases with no gene match: 6. CDR1 is LGHNA and CDR2 is YNFKEQ in the germline V gene. CDR3 DNA: TGTGCCAGCAGCCAAGATCAGCAGCGGGAGGTCTACGAGCAGTACTTC. It codes for CASSQDQQREVYEQYF.

This clonotype was seen at least ten times. J is TRBJ2-2 and V is TRBV20-1; 11 bases fit TRBD2. Germline-derived CDR1 and CDR2 are DFQATT and SNEGSKA (reference sequence). The ends lost 6 bases at V and 4 bases at J; junction bases unmatched: 4. The CDR3 has 14 residues. The CDR3 loop reads CSAVAGGSTGELFF. The CDR3 coding sequence is TGCAGTGCAGTAGCGGGGGGGAGCACCGGGGAGCTGTTTTTT.

This clonotype was counted a few times. V usage is TRBV5-1 and J usage is TRBJ2-1; 13 bases are shared with TRBD2. There are 18 residues in the CDR3. The junction had 4 bases not matched to a gene; V was cut back by 0 bases and J by 1 base. Per the germline V gene, CDR1 is SGHRS and CDR2 is YFSETQ. The CDR3 DNA reads TGCGCCAGCAGCTTGGGGACTAGCGGGAGTGGGTCCTACAATGAGCAGTTCTTC. Its translation is CASSLGTSGSGSYNEQFF.

The chain is built from TRBV12-3 or TRBV12-4 and TRBJ1-3; D gene uncertain. V lost 5 bases and J 4 bases, leaving 9 bases between the germline ends. This CDR3 region has 13 residues. The DNA of the CDR3 is TGTGCCAGCAGTCAGAGAACAGGAAACACCATATATTTT. Translating it yields CASSQRTGNTIYF.

This clonotype was detected only a few times. The CDR3: CASSSGPANYEQYF. CDR3 sequence (DNA): TGTGCCAGCAGCTCGGGGCCCGCGAACTACGAGCAGTACTTC. The J gene is TRBJ2-7, the V gene TRBV9, with D perhaps being TRBD1 or TRBD2 (5 bases each). V shed 4 bases and J shed 3 bases, with 14 bases lying between them. This CDR3 spans 14 amino acids. Germline assignment: CDR1 SGDLS and CDR2 YYNGEE.

In its sample, this clonotype was seen a few times. V usage is TRBV29-1 and J usage is TRBJ2-7; a weak D match, TRBD2 (6 bases). The germline V gene encodes CDR1 SQVTM and CDR2 ANQGSEA. The CDR3 sequence is 13 residues long. Deletions cut 4 bases from V and 5 bases from J, with 15 bases between. This chain's CDR3 is CSVGDSFLDEQYF. The CDR3 DNA sequence: TGCAGCGTTGGGGACTCCTTTTTGGACGAGCAGTACTTC.

The rearrangement uses TRBV10-3 and TRBJ2-7, with a possible D match to TRBD1 (5 bases). V was trimmed by 3 bases and J by 2 bases, leaving 14 bases between them. The CDR3 covers 15 residues. Germline-derived CDR1 and CDR2 are ENHRY and SYGVKD. CDR3 nucleotide sequence: TGTGCCATCAGTGATGGTGGTGGGGCTGCCTACGAGCAGTACTTC. Protein: CAISDGGGAAYEQYF.

This sequence joins TRBV2 and TRBJ2-7; 9 bases are a match to TRBD1. The germline V gene has CDR1 SNHLY and CDR2 FYNNEI. The CDR3 extends over 13 amino acids. V lost 6 bases, J lost 7 bases, and 7 bases stayed unmatched. CDR3 sequence reads: CASRGQGVGEQYF. As DNA, the CDR3 is TGTGCCAGCAGGGGACAGGGCGTTGGAGAGCAGTACTTC.

This clonotype was counted a few times. This chain links TRBV2 with TRBJ2-1, with 8 bases matching TRBD2. Germline V gene sequence: CDR1 SNHLY, CDR2 FYNNEI. Losses at the gene ends were 3 bases for V and 13 bases for J; bases not matched to a gene: 11. The CDR3 extends over 14 amino acids. CDR3 DNA: TGTGCCAGCAGTGAGGCGACTAGCGTCTCAGTTCAGTTCTTC. Protein sequence: CASSEATSVSVQFF.

In this sample, this clonotype turned up a few times. The J gene is TRBJ1-3, the V gene TRBV12-3 or TRBV12-4; 7 bases align to TRBD1. CDR3 size: 15 residues. With V trimmed by 6 bases and J by 0 bases, 5 bases remained unmatched. As DNA, the CDR3 is TGTGCCAGCAGCCTTAAGGGGGCCTCTGGAAACACCATATATTTT. Translated: CASSLKGASGNTIYF.

DNA for the CDR3: TGTGCCAGCAGCCAAGACCCACCGCTTGGCAATGAGCAGTTCTTC. This gives the protein CASSQDPPLGNEQFF. The gene calls are TRBV3-1 and TRBJ2-1; D is undetermined. The CDR3 runs to 15 residues. In germline, CDR1 is LGHDT, CDR2 YNNKEL (reference sequence). V dropped 0 bases and J dropped 6 bases, with 12 bases sitting between them.

A few counts support this clonotype. The chain joins TRBV12-3 or TRBV12-4 to TRBJ2-3; 7 nucleotides agree with TRBD2. This CDR3 contains 15 residues. The ends lost 3 bases at V and 0 bases at J; junction bases unmatched: 3. The DNA of the CDR3 is TGTGCCAGCAGTTTTGTTAGCGGGAGCACAGATACGCAGTATTTT. This translates into CASSFVSGSTDTQYF.

The rearrangement uses TRBV4-1 and TRBJ2-3, with D perhaps assigned TRBD1 or TRBD2 (5 bases each). V lost 1 base and J lost 2, with 16 bases in between. The CDR3 spans 17 residues. Germline loops: CDR1 MGHRA, CDR2 YSYEKL. The CDR3 loop is CASSQVWGTSNTDTQYF. CDR3 nucleotide sequence: TGCGCCAGCAGCCAAGTTTGGGGGACCAGTAACACAGATACGCAGTATTTT.

Only a few counts were recorded for this clonotype. The chain has TRBV7-6 and TRBJ2-1; D may be TRBD2 (5 bases). The germline V gene has CDR1 SGHVS and CDR2 FNYEAQ. The CDR3 length is 16 residues. V gave up 5 bases and J gave up 0 bases, with 14 bases separating them. CDR3 DNA: TGTGCCAGCAGCCAGCAGAGCGGCAGCTCCTACAATGAGCAGTTCTTC. Protein product: CASSQQSGSSYNEQFF.

This clonotype has a single count. One end of the junction fails to match germline, which may point to a read error. The chain has TRBV24-1 and TRBJ2-2; D uncertain. The CDR3 loop spans 13 amino acids. The germline V gene has CDR1 KGHDR and CDR2 SFDVKD. CDR3 sequence: CAASALFTGELFF. The CDR3 DNA reads as TGTGCCGCCAGTGCTTTGTTCACCGGGGAGCTGTTTTTT.

The table lists this clonotype with many counts. CDR3 residues: CASRGGNTEAFF. For the CDR3, the DNA is TGCGCCAGCAGAGGGGGAAACACTGAAGCTTTCTTT. V is TRBV5-1 and J is TRBJ1-1; D perhaps matches TRBD1 (6 bases). Germline assignment: CDR1 SGHRS and CDR2 YFSETQ. The CDR3 runs to 12 residues. V dropped 5 bases and J dropped 2 bases, with 7 bases sitting between them.

This clonotype was counted between two and nine times. The chain employs TRBV24-1 and TRBJ1-3; D call uncertain. Trimming cost V 9 bases and J 0 bases, with 14 bases left between them. This CDR3 comprises 15 residues. Germline V gives CDR1 KGHDR, CDR2 SFDVKD. CDR3 in amino acids: CATASGLSSGNTIYF. The CDR3 DNA follows: TGTGCCACCGCATCGGGCCTATCCTCTGGAAACACCATATATTTT.

The V and J genes are TRBV19 and TRBJ2-3; 9 positions agree with TRBD2. The germline CDR1 and CDR2 sequences are LNHDA and SQIVND (reference sequence). V lost 8 bases, J lost 0 bases, and 9 bases stayed unmatched. The CDR3 totals 16 residues. CDR3 region: CASRLAGGYSTDTQYF. The CDR3 DNA reads TGTGCCAGTCGGTTGGCGGGAGGGTATAGCACAGATACGCAGTATTTT.